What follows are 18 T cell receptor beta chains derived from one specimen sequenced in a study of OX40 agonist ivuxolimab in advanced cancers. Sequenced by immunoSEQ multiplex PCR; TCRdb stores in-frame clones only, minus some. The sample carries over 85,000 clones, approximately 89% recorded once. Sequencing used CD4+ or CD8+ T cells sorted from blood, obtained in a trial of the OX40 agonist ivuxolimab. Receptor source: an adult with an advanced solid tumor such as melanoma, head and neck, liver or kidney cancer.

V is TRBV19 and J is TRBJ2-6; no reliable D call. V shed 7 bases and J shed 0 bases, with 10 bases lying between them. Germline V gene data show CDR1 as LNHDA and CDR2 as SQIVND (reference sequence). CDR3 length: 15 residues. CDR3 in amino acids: CASKTVDSGANVLTF. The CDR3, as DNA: TGTGCCAGTAAAACCGTTGACTCTGGGGCCAACGTCCTGACTTTC.

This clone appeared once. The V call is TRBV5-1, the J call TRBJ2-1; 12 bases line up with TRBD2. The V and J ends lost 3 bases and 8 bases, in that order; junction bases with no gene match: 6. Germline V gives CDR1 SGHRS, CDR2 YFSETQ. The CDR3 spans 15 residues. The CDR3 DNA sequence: TGCGCCAGCAGCTCGACTAGCGGGAGTGTGGATGAGCAGTTCTTC. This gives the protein CASSSTSGSVDEQFF.

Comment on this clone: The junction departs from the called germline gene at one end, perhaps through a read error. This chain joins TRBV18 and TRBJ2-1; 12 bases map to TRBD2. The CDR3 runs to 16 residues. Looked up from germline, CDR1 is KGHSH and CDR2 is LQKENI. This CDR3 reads CASSPVTSGGIYEQFF. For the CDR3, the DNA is TGTGCAAGCTCACCTGTGACTAGCGGGGGTATCTATGAGCAGTTCTTC.

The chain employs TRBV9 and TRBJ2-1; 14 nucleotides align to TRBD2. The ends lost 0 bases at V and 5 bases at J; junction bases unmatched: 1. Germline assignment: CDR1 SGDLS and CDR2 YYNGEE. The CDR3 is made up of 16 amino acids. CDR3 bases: TGTGCCAGCAGCGTAGGACTAGCGGGAGGGGACAATGAGCAGTTCTTC. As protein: CASSVGLAGGDNEQFF. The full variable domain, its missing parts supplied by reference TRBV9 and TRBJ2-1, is DSGVTQTPKHLITATGQRVTLRCSPRSGDLSVYWYQQSLDQGLQFLIQYYNGEERAKGNILERFSAQQFPDLHSELNLSSLELGDSALYFCASSVGLAGGDNEQFFGPGTRLTVL.

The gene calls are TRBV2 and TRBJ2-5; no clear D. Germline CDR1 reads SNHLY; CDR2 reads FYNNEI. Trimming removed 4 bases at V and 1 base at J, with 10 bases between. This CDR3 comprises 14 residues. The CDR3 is CASSGPAPQETQYF. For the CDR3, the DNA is TGTGCCAGCAGTGGTCCTGCTCCCCAAGAGACCCAGTACTTC.

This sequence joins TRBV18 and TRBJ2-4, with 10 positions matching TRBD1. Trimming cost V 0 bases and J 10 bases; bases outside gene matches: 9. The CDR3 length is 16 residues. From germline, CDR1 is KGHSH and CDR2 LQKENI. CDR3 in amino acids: CASSPPLTGTGVIQYF. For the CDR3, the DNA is TGTGCCAGCTCACCACCACTCACCGGGACAGGGGTTATTCAGTACTTC.

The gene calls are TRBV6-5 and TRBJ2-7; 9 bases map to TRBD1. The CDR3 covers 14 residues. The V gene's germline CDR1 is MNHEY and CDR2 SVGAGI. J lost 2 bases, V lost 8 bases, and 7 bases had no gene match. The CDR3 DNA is TGTGCCAGCTCGACAGGGGGTTTTCCCTACGAGCAGTACTTC. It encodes CASSTGGFPYEQYF.

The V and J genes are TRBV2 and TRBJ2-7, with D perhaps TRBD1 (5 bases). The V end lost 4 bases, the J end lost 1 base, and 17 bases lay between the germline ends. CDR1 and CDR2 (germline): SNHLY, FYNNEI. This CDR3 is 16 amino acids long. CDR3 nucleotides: TGTGCCAGCAGTGTGGGCCCCGGGCAGGGATCCTACGAGCAGTACTTC. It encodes CASSVGPGQGSYEQYF.

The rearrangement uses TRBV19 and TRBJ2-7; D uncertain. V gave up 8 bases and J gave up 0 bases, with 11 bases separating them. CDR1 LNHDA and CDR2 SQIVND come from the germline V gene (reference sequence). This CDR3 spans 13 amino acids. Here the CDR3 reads CASRRADSYEQYF. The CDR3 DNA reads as TGTGCCAGTCGGCGCGCCGACTCCTACGAGCAGTACTTC.

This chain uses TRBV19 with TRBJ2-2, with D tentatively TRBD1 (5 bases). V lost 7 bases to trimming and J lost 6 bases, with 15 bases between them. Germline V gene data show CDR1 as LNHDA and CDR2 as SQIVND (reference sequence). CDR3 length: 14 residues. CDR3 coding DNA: TGTGCCAGTATGGGCAGGGTAGTATCCGGGGAGCTGTTTTTT. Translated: CASMGRVVSGELFF.

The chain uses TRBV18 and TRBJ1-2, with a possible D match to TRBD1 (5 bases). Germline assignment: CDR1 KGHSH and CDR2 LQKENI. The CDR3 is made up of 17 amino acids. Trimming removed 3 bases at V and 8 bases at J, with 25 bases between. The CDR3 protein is CASSPKTKEGPGRGYTF. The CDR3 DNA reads TGTGCCAGCTCACCGAAAACGAAGGAAGGGCCAGGGCGAGGCTACACCTTC.

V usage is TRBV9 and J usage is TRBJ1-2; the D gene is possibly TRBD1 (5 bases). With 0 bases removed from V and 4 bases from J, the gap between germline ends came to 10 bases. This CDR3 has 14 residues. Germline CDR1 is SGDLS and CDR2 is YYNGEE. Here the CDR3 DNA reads TGTGCCAGCAGCGTAGAATCAGGGAGCTATGGCTACACCTTC. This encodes CASSVESGSYGYTF.

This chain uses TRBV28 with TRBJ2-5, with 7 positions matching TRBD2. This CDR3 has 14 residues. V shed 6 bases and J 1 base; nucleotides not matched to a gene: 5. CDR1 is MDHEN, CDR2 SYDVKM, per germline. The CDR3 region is CASSSGGIQETQYF. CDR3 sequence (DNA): TGTGCCAGCAGCTCCGGGGGGATCCAAGAGACCCAGTACTTC.

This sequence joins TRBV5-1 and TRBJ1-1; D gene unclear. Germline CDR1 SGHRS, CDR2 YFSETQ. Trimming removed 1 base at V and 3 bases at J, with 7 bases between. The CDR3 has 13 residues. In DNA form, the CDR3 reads TGCGCCAGCAGCTTGATGGGGTACACTGAAGCTTTCTTT. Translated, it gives CASSLMGYTEAFF.

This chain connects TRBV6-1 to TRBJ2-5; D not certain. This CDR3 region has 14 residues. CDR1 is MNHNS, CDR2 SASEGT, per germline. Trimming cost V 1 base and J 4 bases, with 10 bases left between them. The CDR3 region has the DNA TGTGCCAGCAGTGAAGTATGGGGTTCAGAGACCCAGTACTTC. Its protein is CASSEVWGSETQYF.

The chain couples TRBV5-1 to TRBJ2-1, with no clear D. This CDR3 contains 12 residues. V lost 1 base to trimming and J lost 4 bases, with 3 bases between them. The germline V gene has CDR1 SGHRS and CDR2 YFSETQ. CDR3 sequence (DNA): TGCGCCAGCAGCTTGATGTACAATGAGCAGTTCTTC. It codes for CASSLMYNEQFF.

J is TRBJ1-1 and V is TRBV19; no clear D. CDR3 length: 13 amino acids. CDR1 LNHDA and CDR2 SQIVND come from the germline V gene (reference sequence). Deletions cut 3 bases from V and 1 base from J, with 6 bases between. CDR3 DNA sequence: TGTGCCAGTAGTATGACTCGGAACACTGAAGCTTTCTTT. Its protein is CASSMTRNTEAFF.

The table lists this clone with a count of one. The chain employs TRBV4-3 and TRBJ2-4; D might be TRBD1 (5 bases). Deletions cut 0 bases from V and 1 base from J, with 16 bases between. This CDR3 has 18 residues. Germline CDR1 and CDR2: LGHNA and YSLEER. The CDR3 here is CASSQDLGPQGAKNIQYF. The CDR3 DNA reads TGCGCCAGCAGCCAAGATCTTGGCCCGCAGGGCGCCAAAAACATTCAGTACTTC.